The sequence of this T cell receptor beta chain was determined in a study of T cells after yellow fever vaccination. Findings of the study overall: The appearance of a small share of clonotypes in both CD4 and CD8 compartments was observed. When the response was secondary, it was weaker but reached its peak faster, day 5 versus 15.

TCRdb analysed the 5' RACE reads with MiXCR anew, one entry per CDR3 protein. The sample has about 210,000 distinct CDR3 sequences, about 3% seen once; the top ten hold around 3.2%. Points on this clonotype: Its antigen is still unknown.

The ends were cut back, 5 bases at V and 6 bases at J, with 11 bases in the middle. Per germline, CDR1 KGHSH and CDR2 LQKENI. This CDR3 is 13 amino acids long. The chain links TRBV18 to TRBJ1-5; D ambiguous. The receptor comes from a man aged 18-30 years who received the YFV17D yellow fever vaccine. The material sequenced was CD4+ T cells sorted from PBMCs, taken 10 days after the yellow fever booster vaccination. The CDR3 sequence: CASSAFGSQPQHF. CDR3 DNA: TGTGCCAGCTCAGCGTTCGGTAGTCAGCCCCAGCATTTT. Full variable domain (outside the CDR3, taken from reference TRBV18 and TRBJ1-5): NAGVMQNPRHLVRRRGQEARLRCSPMKGHSHVYWYRQLPEEGLKFMVYLQKENIIDESGMPKERFSAEFPKEGPSILRIQQVVRGDSAAYFCASSAFGSQPQHFGDGTRLSIL.